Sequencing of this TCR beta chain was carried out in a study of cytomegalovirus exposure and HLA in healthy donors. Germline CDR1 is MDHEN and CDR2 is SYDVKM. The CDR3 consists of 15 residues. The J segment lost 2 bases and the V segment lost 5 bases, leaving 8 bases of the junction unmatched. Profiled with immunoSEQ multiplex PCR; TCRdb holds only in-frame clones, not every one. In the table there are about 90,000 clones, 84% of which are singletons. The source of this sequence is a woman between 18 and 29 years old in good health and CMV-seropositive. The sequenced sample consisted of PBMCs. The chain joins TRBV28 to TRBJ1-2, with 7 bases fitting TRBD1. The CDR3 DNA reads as TGTGCCAGCAGTACAGGGGCCAACGGGAACTATGGCTACACCTTC. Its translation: CASSTGANGNYGYTF.